The T cell receptor beta chain under discussion was sequenced for a study of blood T cells in healthy people across ages. The extraction recovered at least 5.5 micrograms of total RNA per sample. Primers used in a second PCR of about 7 to 12 cycles were a sample-barcoded 5' primer and a J-beta primer mix. A template-switch adaptor containing 12 random nucleotides labeled each cDNA molecule. Via MiXCR, TCRdb re-called the 5' RACE reads, giving one row per CDR3 protein. The data contain about 780,000 distinct CDR3 sequences, about half of them seen just once; the ten biggest clones take up 15% to 20%. The CDR3 is made up of 15 amino acids. Per germline, CDR1 SGHVS and CDR2 FNYEAQ.

The receptor comes from a man at least 80 years old in good health. Material: blood. The rearrangement links TRBV7-6 to TRBJ2-4, with 9 bases matching TRBD2. The J call may be mistaken, given a closer DNA end match to TRBJ2-7. CDR3 DNA sequence: TGTGCCAGCAGCTATAGCGGGGGAGAAACGTACGAGCAGTACTTC. Protein product: CASSYSGGETYEQYF.